This T cell receptor (beta chain) was observed in a study of shared clonotypes between healthy human individuals. Clones were sequenced by immunoSEQ multiplex PCR, and TCRdb holds only the in-frame ones, with some missing. Here the sample spans roughly 760,000 clones, 74% being singletons. CDR1 is LNHDA, CDR2 SQIVND, per germline (reference sequence). The V gene end was trimmed by 5 bases and the J gene end by 0 bases; junction bases not matched to a gene: 11. The CDR3 is 17 amino acids. This sequence joins TRBV19 and TRBJ2-3; 7 nucleotides align to TRBD1. Sequencing used memory CD4+ T cells sorted from blood. The subset is: CD45RA-negative fraction. The receptor's source is a woman in her twenties or thirties in good health. Here the CDR3 reads CASSQSAGTVSTDTQYF. CDR3 DNA: TGTGCCAGTAGTCAAAGCGCCGGGACAGTCAGCACAGATACGCAGTATTTT. The variable domain in full, completed from reference TRBV19 and TRBJ2-3, reads DGGITQSPKYLFRKEGQNVTLSCEQNLNHDAMYWYRQDPGQGLRLIYYSQIVNDFQKGDIAEGYSVSREKKESFPLTVTSAQKNPTAFYLCASSQSAGTVSTDTQYFGPGTRLTVL.